These 2 T cell receptor beta chains came from one sample sequenced in a study of shared T cell receptors in the human thymus. Clones were sequenced by immunoSEQ multiplex PCR, and TCRdb holds only the in-frame ones, with some missing. The table has roughly 410,000 clones, around 95% seen once; the top ten hold 0.015% to 0.02%. The source material was thymocytes. Source of these receptors: a human donor.

The CDR3: CASTPTGTGLTSGLYEQYF. In DNA, the CDR3 is TGTGCCAGCACCCCCACCGGGACAGGATTGACTAGCGGCCTCTACGAGCAGTACTTC. This chain connects TRBV27 to TRBJ2-7, with D possibly matching TRBD2 (9 bases). Trimming left V 7 bases short and J 3 bases short, with 31 bases between. The CDR3 is 19 amino acids. Germline lookup yields CDR1 MNHEY and CDR2 SMNVEV (reference sequence).

This chain connects TRBV21-1 to TRBJ2-2; no DNA check was done on the table's D call, TRBD1. TRBV21-1 is recorded as a pseudogene. The CDR3 contains 14 residues. CDR3 bases: TGTGCCAGCAGCAGGACAGGTTGGCCCGGGGAGCTGTTTTTT. Amino acid sequence: CASSRTGWPGELFF.